The clone carrying this T cell receptor beta chain was seen ten or more times. In germline, CDR1 is MNHNY, CDR2 SVGAGI (reference sequence). V gave up 6 bases and J gave up 1 base, with 12 bases separating them. This CDR3 has 14 residues. This entry is derived from a study of human T cells and chemical hapten exposure. TCRdb passed the RACE reads through MiXCR, listing each CDR3 protein once. The profile shows roughly 92,000 distinct CDR3 sequences, 10% to 12% of them singletons. The time point here: patch test 2, 6 weeks after DPC sensitization. Treatment indicated: therapeutic diphenylcyclopropenone sensitization with weekly scalp DPC.

The specimen was whole blood, collected in connection with sensitization to the hapten diphenylcyclopropenone (DPC). The chain carries TRBV6-6 and TRBJ1-1; no reliable D call. This TCR was sampled from a woman aged 40-49 years with alopecia areata. Some clones in this sample may be carry-over from other donors' samples. CDR3 DNA: TGTGCCAGCAGGGTCGCAGCCTCGAACACTGAAGCTTTCTTT. Amino acids: CASRVAASNTEAFF.